A selection of T cell receptor beta chains follows, all from one sample in a study of CD4 and CD8 cells across lung adenocarcinoma regions. TCRdb re-analysed the PCR reads in MiXCR, keeping a single row per CDR3 protein. The sample consists of tens of thousands of distinct CDR3 sequences, about 51% of them appearing once. Material for sequencing was CD4+ T cells from the center of a lung tumor. The receptors shown here come from a male donor with lung adenocarcinoma. The CD4 and CD8 labels of this study may be unreliable. Both conserved end residues are part of each CDR3. Each record gives: CDR3 protein, CDR3 DNA, J gene, clone size, D gene, V gene. D genes are given only for firm matches. Where a row states a size, it is once, few, many or the class of an expanded clone; other rows omit it.

CASRTGHSTDTQYF TGTGCCAGCAGAACGGGCCACAGCACAGATACGCAGTATTTT TRBJ2-3 NA NA TRBV3-1
CASSLASYGETQYF TGTGCCAGCAGCTTAGCGAGCTACGGAGAGACCCAGTACTTC TRBJ2-5 NA NA TRBV7-2
CASSEMPYNAQFF TGTGCCAGCAGTGAGATGCCCTACAATGCGCAGTTCTTC TRBJ2-1 NA NA TRBV6-1
CASSGRGGTNTQYF TGCGCCAGCTCGGGGCGGGGAGGCACAAACACTCAGTACTTC TRBJ2-4 NA NA TRBV6-1
CASSPAGTGETQYF TGTGCCAGCAGCCCCGCAGGGACCGGAGAGACCCAGTACTTC TRBJ2-5 many NA TRBV7-3
CASSYLRTSSEQFF TGTGCCAGCAGTTACCTCCGGACTAGCAGTGAGCAGTTCTTC TRBJ2-1 NA TRBD2 TRBV6-2/TRBV6-3
CAISASIEAKNIQYF TGTGCCATCAGTGCTAGCATTGAGGCCAAAAACATTCAGTACTTC TRBJ2-4 NA NA TRBV10-3
CASSQEGQGAFGYTF TGCGCCAGCAGCCAAGAGGGACAGGGGGCGTTTGGCTACACCTTC TRBJ1-2 many TRBD1 TRBV4-1
CATSDFDRGEETQYF TGTGCCACCAGTGATTTCGACAGGGGAGAAGAGACCCAGTACTTC TRBJ2-5 NA TRBD1 TRBV24-1
CASSRLAGGRSYEQYF TGTGCCAGCAGTCGACTAGCGGGAGGGAGATCGTACGAGCAGTACTTC TRBJ2-7 NA TRBD2 TRBV6-1
CGGTVLAAKDTQYF TGTGGCGGCACGGTCCTGGCGGCCAAAGACACGCAGTATTTT TRBJ2-3 NA NA TRBV7-2
CASSPVSGSYNEQFF TGTGCCAGCAGCCCGGTCAGCGGCTCCTACAATGAGCAGTTCTTC TRBJ2-1 NA NA TRBV9
CARSLQAVITGTQYF TGTGCCCGCAGCCTCCAGGCTGTGATTACAGGTACGCAGTATTTT TRBJ2-3 NA NA TRBV6-1
CASSVGLAGGTDTQYF TGTGCCAGCAGCGTGGGGCTAGCGGGAGGCACAGATACGCAGTATTTT TRBJ2-3 few TRBD2 TRBV9
CAGRCATNIQYF TGTGCGGGGAGGTGCGCCACAAACATTCAGTATTTC TRBJ2-4 NA NA TRBV27
CASSETVRGEKLFF TGTGCCAGCAGTGAGACAGTGAGGGGAGAAAAACTGTTTTTT TRBJ1-4 many NA TRBV6-1
CSAPGLAGWGNEQFF TGCAGTGCACCCGGGCTAGCGGGGTGGGGAAATGAGCAGTTCTTC TRBJ2-1 few TRBD2 TRBV20-1
CASRGTGTDTQYF TGTGCCAGCAGGGGGACAGGCACAGATACGCAGTATTTT TRBJ2-3 NA TRBD1 TRBV6-1
CASSEQVVNTGTQYF TGTGCCAGCAGCGAACAAGTGGTGAACACCGGTACGCAGTATTTT TRBJ2-3 NA NA TRBV6-1
CASSPGQGTNEKLFF TGCGCCAGCAGCCCAGGACAGGGAACTAATGAAAAACTGTTTTTT TRBJ1-4 NA TRBD1 TRBV4-1
CASRSTSKASYEQYF TGTGCCAGCAGGAGTACCTCAAAGGCCTCCTACGAGCAGTACTTC TRBJ2-7 NA NA TRBV6-1
CASSGAGGNQETQYF TGTGCCAGCAGTGGGGCCGGGGGCAACCAAGAGACCCAGTACTTC TRBJ2-5 few NA TRBV6-1
CASSLVGGLSYEQYF TGTGCCAGCAGCTTAGTGGGCGGCCTCTCCTACGAGCAGTACTTC TRBJ2-7 few NA TRBV7-2
CASRTGAGGTSGDQDTQYF TGCGCCAGCAGGACCGGGGCGGGGGGGACTAGCGGGGACCAAGATACGCAGTACTTT TRBJ2-3 NA TRBD2 TRBV10-2
CASSEHGDTNYEQYF TGTGCCAGCAGTGAGCACGGCGACACTAACTACGAGCAGTACTTC TRBJ2-7 few NA TRBV6-4
CASSFLGTSGETQYF TGTGCCAGCAGTTTCCTCGGGACTAGCGGGGAGACCCAGTACTTC TRBJ2-5 few TRBD2 TRBV28
CASSGGGGGDTQYF TGTGCCAGCAGTGGTGGGGGTGGGGGAGATACGCAGTATTTT TRBJ2-3 NA NA TRBV6-1
CASSQDGSGREFF TGCGCCAGCAGCCAAGATGGGAGCGGCAGGGAGTTCTTC TRBJ2-1 NA NA TRBV4-1
CASSGLGAKNTQYF TGTGCCAGCAGTGGCCTGGGAGCCAAAAATACGCAGTATTTC TRBJ2-3 NA NA TRBV6-1
CASSPNPGPWRETQYF TGTGCCAGCAGCCCTAACCCGGGCCCCTGGCGCGAGACCCAGTACTTC TRBJ2-5 NA NA TRBV7-3
CAGNGGTGGDTQYF TGTGCGGGCAACGGGGGGACAGGGGGAGATACGCAGTATTTT TRBJ2-3 NA TRBD1 TRBV10-3
CASSEAAGLAEYF TGTGCCAGCAGTGAAGCGGCGGGACTGGCGGAGTACTTC TRBJ2-5 medium-sized NA TRBV6-1
CASSAGRGGPGTDTQYF TGTGCCAGCAGTGCGGGCCGCGGGGGCCCTGGCACAGATACCCAGTATTTC TRBJ2-3 few NA TRBV27
CASRLQSVSPGEQYF TGTGCCAGCAGACTCCAGTCTGTGAGTCCAGGGGAGCAGTATTTT TRBJ2-3 NA NA TRBV6-5
CVSRGLQAVSTGTLYF TGTGTTAGCCGTGGACTCCAGGCTGTGAGCACAGGGACGCTGTATTTT TRBJ2-2 NA NA TRBV6-1
CASGVPGGRGLETQYF TGTGCCAGCGGGGTACCAGGGGGCAGGGGCCTAGAGACGCAGTACTTC TRBJ2-5 NA TRBD1 TRBV6-2/TRBV6-3
CASSQDKASGRASGELFF TGCGCCAGCAGCCAAGATAAGGCTAGCGGGAGGGCCAGCGGGGAGCTGTTTTTT TRBJ2-2 many TRBD2 TRBV4-1
CARGLQAGITEKQYF TGTGCCAGGGGCCTCCAGGCTGGGATTACAGAGAAGCAGTATTTT TRBJ2-3 NA NA TRBV6-1
CASGRAPFNYGYTF TGTGCCAGCGGAAGAGCCCCCTTTAACTATGGCTACACCTTC TRBJ1-2 many NA TRBV6-1
CASSESTGEETQYF TGCGCCAGCAGTGAGTCGACCGGGGAAGAGACCCAGTACTTC TRBJ2-5 NA NA TRBV10-1
CASSYGGETQYF TGTGCCAGCAGTTACGGGGGGGAGACCCAGTACTTC TRBJ2-5 medium-sized NA TRBV6-5
CASSFTAAPGPHEQFF TGTGCCAGCAGTTTTACGGCGGCCCCGGGGCCCCATGAGCAGTTCTTC TRBJ2-1 many NA TRBV27
CASSYQLAGCTDELFF TGTGCCAGCAGTTATCAGCTAGCGGGGTGTACCGATGAGCTGTTTTTT TRBJ2-2 few TRBD2 TRBV6-5
CASWGQGNQPQHF TGTGCCTCCTGGGGGCAGGGCAATCAGCCCCAGCATTTT TRBJ1-5 NA NA TRBV6-2/TRBV6-3
CASSGTPAPLVLTF TGTGCCAGCAGTGGGACTCCAGCCCCTCTCGTCCTGACTTTC TRBJ2-6 many NA TRBV6-1
CASSPDYATDTQYF TGTGCCAGCAGTCCCGACTACGCCACAGATACGCAGTATTTT TRBJ2-3 NA NA TRBV6-1
CASSPRLAGVGEQYF TGTGCCAGCAGCCCCCGACTAGCGGGAGTTGGCGAGCAGTACTTC TRBJ2-7 NA TRBD2 TRBV7-2
CASRRSNTGELFF TGTGCCAGCCGGAGGTCGAACACCGGGGAGCTGTTTTTT TRBJ2-2 NA NA TRBV27
CASSFNAKETQYF TGTGCCAGCAGTTTTAACGCCAAAGAGACCCAGTACTTC TRBJ2-5 NA NA TRBV27
CASVVGVQDTQYF TGTGCCAGCGTGGTGGGAGTCCAAGATACGCAGTATTTT TRBJ2-3 NA NA TRBV6-1
CASSVTGVNEQFF TGTGCCAGCAGTGTTACAGGGGTCAATGAGCAGTTCTTC TRBJ2-1 NA TRBD1 TRBV6-1
CASRMDYTQFSGANVQSF TGTGCCAGCAGGATGGACTATACTCAATTCTCTGGGGCCAACGTGCAGTCTTTC TRBJ2-6 once NA TRBV6-1
CAGKMHLESDTQYF TGTGCCGGAAAGATGCACCTTGAGTCGGATACGCAGTATTTT TRBJ2-3 NA NA TRBV10-3
CATSRDPLNEQFF TGTGCCACCAGCAGAGACCCCCTCAATGAGCAGTTCTTC TRBJ2-1 many NA TRBV15
CASGLQAGSTETQFF TGTGCCAGCGGCCTCCAGGCCGGAAGCACCGAGACGCAGTTTTTT TRBJ2-3 once NA TRBV6-1
CASSLAPGLSTDTQYF TGCGCCAGCAGCTTGGCCCCGGGACTAAGTACAGATACGCAGTATTTT TRBJ2-3 few TRBD2 TRBV5-1
CASSFLGTGKHEQYF TGTGCCAGCAGTTTTCTCGGGACAGGGAAACACGAGCAGTACTTC TRBJ2-7 NA TRBD1 TRBV28
CASNPPGGTQYF TGTGCCAGCAACCCCCCGGGGGGGACCCAGTACTTC TRBJ2-5 NA TRBD2 TRBV7-2
CASGVKGGRDQDTQYF TGTGCCAGCGGGGTAAAAGGGGGCCGTGACCAAGATACCCAGTATTTT TRBJ2-3 NA TRBD1 TRBV27
CASSLTGVNEQFF TGTGCCAGCAGCTTGACAGGGGTGAATGAGCAGTTCTTC TRBJ2-1 few TRBD1 TRBV5-5